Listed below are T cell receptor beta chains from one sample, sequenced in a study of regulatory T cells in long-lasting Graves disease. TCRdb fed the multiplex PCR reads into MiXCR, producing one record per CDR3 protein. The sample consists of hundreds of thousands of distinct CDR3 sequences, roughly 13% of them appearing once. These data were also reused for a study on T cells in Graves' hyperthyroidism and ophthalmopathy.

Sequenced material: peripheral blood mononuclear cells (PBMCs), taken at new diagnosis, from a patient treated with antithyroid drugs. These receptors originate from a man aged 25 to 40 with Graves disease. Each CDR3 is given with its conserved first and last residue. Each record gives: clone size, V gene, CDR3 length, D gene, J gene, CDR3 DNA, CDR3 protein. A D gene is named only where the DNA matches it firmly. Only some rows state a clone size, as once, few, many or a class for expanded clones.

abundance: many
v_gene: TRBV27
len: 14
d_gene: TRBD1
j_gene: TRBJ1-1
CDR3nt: TGTGCCAGCAGGAACAGGGGGCAAGGGACTGAAGCTTTCTTT
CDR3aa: CASRNRGQGTEAFF

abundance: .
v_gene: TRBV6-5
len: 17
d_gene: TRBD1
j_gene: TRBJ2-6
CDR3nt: TGTGCCAGCAGTTACTCGGGGCAGGGGGCTGGGGCCAACGTCCTGACTTTC
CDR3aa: CASSYSGQGAGANVLTF

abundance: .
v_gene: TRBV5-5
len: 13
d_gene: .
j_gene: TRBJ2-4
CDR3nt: TGTGCTCCACGCCCAGTAGCCAAAAACATTCAGTACTTC
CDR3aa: CAPRPVAKNIQYF

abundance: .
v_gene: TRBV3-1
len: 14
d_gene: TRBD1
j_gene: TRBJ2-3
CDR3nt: TGTGCCAGCAGCCAAGACAGGGGGACAGATACGCGGTATTTT
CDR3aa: CASSQDRGTDTRYF

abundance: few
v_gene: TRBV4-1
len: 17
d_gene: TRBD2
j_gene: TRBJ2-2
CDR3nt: TGCGCCAGCAGCCATATACTAGCGGGAGTTGTCACCGGGGAGCTGTTTTTT
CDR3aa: CASSHILAGVVTGELFF

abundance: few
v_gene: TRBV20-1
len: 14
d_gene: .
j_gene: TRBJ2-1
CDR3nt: TGCAGTGCTAGTCCCGGACCAGAATACAATGAGCAGTTCTTC
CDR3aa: CSASPGPEYNEQFF

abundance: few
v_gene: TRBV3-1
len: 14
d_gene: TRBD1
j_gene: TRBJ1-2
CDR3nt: TGTGCCAGCAGTCGTGATGAACAGGGGAATGGCTACACCTTC
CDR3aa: CASSRDEQGNGYTF

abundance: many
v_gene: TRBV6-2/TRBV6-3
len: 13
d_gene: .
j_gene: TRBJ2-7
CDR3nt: TGTGCCAGCAGTTTGGAAGTCCGGGGCGAGCAGTACTTC
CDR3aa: CASSLEVRGEQYF

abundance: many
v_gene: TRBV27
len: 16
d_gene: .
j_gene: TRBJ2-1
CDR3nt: TGTGCCAGCAGCCCCGATGCCTCGAGCTCCTACAATGAGCAGTTCTTC
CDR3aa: CASSPDASSSYNEQFF

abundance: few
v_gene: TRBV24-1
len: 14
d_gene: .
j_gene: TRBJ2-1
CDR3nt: TGTGCCACCGCGGCGGGTTCAACACACAATGAGCAGTTCTTC
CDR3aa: CATAAGSTHNEQFF

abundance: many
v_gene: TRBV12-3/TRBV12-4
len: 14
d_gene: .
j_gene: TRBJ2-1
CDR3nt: TGTGCCAGCAGTTTAGCGGGAGCCCACAATGAGCAGTTCTTC
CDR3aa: CASSLAGAHNEQFF

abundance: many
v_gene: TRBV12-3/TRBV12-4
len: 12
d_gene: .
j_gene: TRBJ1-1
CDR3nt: TGTGCCAGCACCTTATCCGGGGGAGAAGCTTTCTTT
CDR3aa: CASTLSGGEAFF

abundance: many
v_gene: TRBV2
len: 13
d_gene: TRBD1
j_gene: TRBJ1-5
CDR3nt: TGTGCCAGCAGGGGGGACAGGGGGCAGCCCCAGCATTTT
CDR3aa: CASRGDRGQPQHF

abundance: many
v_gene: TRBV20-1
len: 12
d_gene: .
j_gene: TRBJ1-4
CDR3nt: TGCAGTGCTCCTTGGACGGATGAAAAACTGTTTTTT
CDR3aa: CSAPWTDEKLFF

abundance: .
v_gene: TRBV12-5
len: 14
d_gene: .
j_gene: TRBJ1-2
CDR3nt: TGTGCTAGTGGTTTGTCCCTTCAGCGGGATGGCTACACCTTC
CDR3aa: CASGLSLQRDGYTF

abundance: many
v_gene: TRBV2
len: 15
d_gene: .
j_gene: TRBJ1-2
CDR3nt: TGTGCCAGCAGTGAAATAGGGACGAACCTGAATGGCTACACCTTC
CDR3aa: CASSEIGTNLNGYTF

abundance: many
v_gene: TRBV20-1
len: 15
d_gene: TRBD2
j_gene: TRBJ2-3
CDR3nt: TGCAGTGCTAGAGACGGGCGGGGGGGCACAGATACGCAGTATTTT
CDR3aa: CSARDGRGGTDTQYF

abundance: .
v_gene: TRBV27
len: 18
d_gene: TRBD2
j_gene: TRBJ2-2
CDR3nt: TGTGCCAGCAGTTTATCGGCGGGACTAGCGGGAGTCCCCGGGGAGCTGTTTTTT
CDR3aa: CASSLSAGLAGVPGELFF

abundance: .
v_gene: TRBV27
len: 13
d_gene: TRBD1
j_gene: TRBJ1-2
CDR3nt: TGTGCCAGCACCGCAACAGGGGGCTTTGGCTACACCTTC
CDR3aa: CASTATGGFGYTF

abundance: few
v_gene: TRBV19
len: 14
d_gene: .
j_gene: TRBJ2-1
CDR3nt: TGTGCCAGTAGTACACCCCCGGACTCGAATGAGCAGTTCTTC
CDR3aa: CASSTPPDSNEQFF

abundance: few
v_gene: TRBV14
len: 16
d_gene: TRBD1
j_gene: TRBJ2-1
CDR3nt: TGTGCCAGCAGCCAAATCGGACAGGCCGCCTACAATGAGCAGTTCTTC
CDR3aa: CASSQIGQAAYNEQFF

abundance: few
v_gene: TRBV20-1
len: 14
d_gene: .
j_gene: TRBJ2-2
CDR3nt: TGCAGTGCTAGAGGGCGGGCCGGACCCGGGGAGCTGTTTTTT
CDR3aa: CSARGRAGPGELFF

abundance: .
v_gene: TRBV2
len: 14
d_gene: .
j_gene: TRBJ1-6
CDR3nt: TGTGCCAGCAGTGAAGGACAGATTAATTCACCCCTCCACTTT
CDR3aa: CASSEGQINSPLHF

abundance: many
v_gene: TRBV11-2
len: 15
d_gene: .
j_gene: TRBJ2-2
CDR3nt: TGTGCCAGCAGCTTATATGCTGAGAACACCGGGGAGCTGTTTTTT
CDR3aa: CASSLYAENTGELFF

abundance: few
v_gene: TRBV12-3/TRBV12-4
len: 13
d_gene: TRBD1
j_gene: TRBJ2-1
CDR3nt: TGTGCCAGCACCAGGGGGTTCGGTGATGAGCAGTTCTTC
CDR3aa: CASTRGFGDEQFF

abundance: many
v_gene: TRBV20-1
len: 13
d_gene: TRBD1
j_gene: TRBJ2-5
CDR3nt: TGCAGTGCGATCACAGGGGGCGCGGAGACCCAGTACTTC
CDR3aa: CSAITGGAETQYF

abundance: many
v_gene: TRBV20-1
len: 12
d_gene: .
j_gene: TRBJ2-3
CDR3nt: TGCAGTGTGGGCGGGAGCACAGATACGCAGTATTTT
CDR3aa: CSVGGSTDTQYF

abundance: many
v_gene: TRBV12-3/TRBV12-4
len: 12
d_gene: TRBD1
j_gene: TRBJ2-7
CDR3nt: TGTGCCAGCAGTCCAGACAGGGAAGAGCAGTACTTC
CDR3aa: CASSPDREEQYF

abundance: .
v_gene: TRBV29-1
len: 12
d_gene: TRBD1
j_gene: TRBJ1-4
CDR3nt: TGCAGCGCTTTACAGGGGAATGAAAAACTGTTTTTT
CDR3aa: CSALQGNEKLFF

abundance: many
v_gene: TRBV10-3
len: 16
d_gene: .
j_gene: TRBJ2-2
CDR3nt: TGTGCCATCAGTGAAACCGGGACAACGAACACCGGGGAGCTGTTTTTT
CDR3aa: CAISETGTTNTGELFF

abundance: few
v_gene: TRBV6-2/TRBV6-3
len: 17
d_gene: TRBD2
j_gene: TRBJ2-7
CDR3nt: TGTGCCAGCAGTTCCCGAATAGCGGGAGAGGGGGTCTACGAGCAGTACTTC
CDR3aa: CASSSRIAGEGVYEQYF